Listed below are T cell receptor beta chains from one sample, sequenced in a study of cytomegalovirus exposure and HLA in healthy donors. Profiled with immunoSEQ multiplex PCR; TCRdb holds only in-frame clones, not every one. The sample has over 250,000 clones, approximately 86% seen once. The sample taken for sequencing was PBMCs. These receptors were obtained from a woman aged 18 to 35 in good health and CMV-seronegative. Each CDR3 is given with its conserved first and last residue. D genes are given only for firm matches. A row's size may be missing; if present it is once, few, many or a size class.

D	size	V	J	DNA	CDR3
NA	NA	TRBV10-3	TRBJ1-1	TGTGCCATCAGTGAGTCGACAGACACTGAAGCTTTCTTT	CAISESTDTEAFF
NA	NA	TRBV4-3	TRBJ1-6	TGCGCCAGCAGCCAAGATCGAGCGCAGTATAATTCACCCCTCCACTTT	CASSQDRAQYNSPLHF
NA	NA	TRBV6-5	TRBJ2-1	TGTGCCAGCAGTTACAGGGGGGGCCTCAATGAGCAGTTCTTC	CASSYRGGLNEQFF
NA	NA	TRBV4-1	TRBJ1-2	TGCGCCAGCAGCCAAGTGGGGCCCCACAACTATGGCTACACCTTC	CASSQVGPHNYGYTF
TRBD1	NA	TRBV18	TRBJ1-5	TGTGCCAGCTCGGAACAGGGGACGGGCAATCAGCCCCAGCATTTT	CASSEQGTGNQPQHF
TRBD1	NA	TRBV6-1	TRBJ2-7	TGTGCCAGCAGAGAATTAAACCAGGGGGACGAGCAGTACTTC	CASRELNQGDEQYF
TRBD1	NA	TRBV2	TRBJ1-1	TGTGCCACCCGCAGGATGGGACAGAGGGGATACACTGAAGCTTTCTTT	CATRRMGQRGYTEAFF
TRBD1	NA	TRBV7-9	TRBJ1-5	TGTGCCAGCAGCTCGGACAGGGGGCGCGTTCAGCCCCAGCATTTT	CASSSDRGRVQPQHF
NA	NA	TRBV5-6	TRBJ1-2	TGTGCCAGCAGCTTAGCTGGGCAGGCCGACTATGGCTACACCTTC	CASSLAGQADYGYTF
NA	few	TRBV30	TRBJ1-5	TGTGCCTGGAGAAGGGGGATGAATCAGCCCCAGCATTTT	CAWRRGMNQPQHF
NA	NA	TRBV30	TRBJ1-1	TGTGCCTGGAACCAACAGCTGAACACTGAAGCTTTCTTT	CAWNQQLNTEAFF
NA	NA	TRBV11-1	TRBJ2-7	TGTGCCAGCAGCTTGTTCCAATCGACCCCCACAGGGTCCTACGAGCAGTACTTC	CASSLFQSTPTGSYEQYF
NA	NA	TRBV9	TRBJ2-1	TGTGCCAGCAGCCCATCGGGGACTCGTGAGCAGTTCTTC	CASSPSGTREQFF
NA	NA	TRBV19	TRBJ1-1	TGTGCCAGTAGTAGCCGTCCGGGGACTGAAGCTTTCTTT	CASSSRPGTEAFF
NA	NA	TRBV11-2	TRBJ2-7	TGTGCCAGCAGCTCCAGGGTTACCTACGAGCAGTACTTC	CASSSRVTYEQYF
TRBD1	NA	TRBV30	TRBJ1-1	TGTGCCTGTTCAAGGGGGCGCATGGTGGGCACTGAAGCTTTCTTT	CACSRGRMVGTEAFF
NA	NA	TRBV10-1	TRBJ1-2	TGCGCCAGCAGTGTATTTGTCGGTTATGGCTACACCTTC	CASSVFVGYGYTF
NA	NA	TRBV30	TRBJ2-7	TGTGCCTGGAACGGGGGATCCTACGAGCAGTACTTC	CAWNGGSYEQYF
TRBD1	NA	TRBV27	TRBJ1-2	TGTGCCAGCACCCCCGGGACAGGGCGCGGCTACACCTTC	CASTPGTGRGYTF
TRBD2	NA	TRBV6-4	TRBJ2-2	TGTGCCAGCACCTGGCTAGCGGGAGGGACCGGGGAGCTGTTTTTT	CASTWLAGGTGELFF
NA	NA	TRBV29-1	TRBJ1-1	TGCAGCGTTGGAGGGTCTCGCATAGAAGCTTTCTTT	CSVGGSRIEAFF
NA	NA	TRBV5-1	TRBJ1-2	TGCGCCAGCAGCTCGACTCCCGACAGGTCGGATGGCTACACCTTC	CASSSTPDRSDGYTF
NA	NA	TRBV18	TRBJ1-5	TGTGCCAGCTCACCACCTCGACAGTTTAGCAATCAGCCCCAGCATTTT	CASSPPRQFSNQPQHF